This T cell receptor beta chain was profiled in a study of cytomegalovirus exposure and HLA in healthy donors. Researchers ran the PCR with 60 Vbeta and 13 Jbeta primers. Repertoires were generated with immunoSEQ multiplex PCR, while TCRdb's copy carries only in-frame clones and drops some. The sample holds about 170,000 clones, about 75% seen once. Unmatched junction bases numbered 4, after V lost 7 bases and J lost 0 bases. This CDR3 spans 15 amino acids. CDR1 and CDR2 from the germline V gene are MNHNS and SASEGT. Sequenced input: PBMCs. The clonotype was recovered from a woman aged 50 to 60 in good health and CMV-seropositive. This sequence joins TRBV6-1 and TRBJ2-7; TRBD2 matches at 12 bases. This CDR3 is CASIMTSGSSYEQYF. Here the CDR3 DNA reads TGTGCCAGCATCATGACTAGCGGGAGCTCCTACGAGCAGTACTTC.